The 6 T cell receptor beta chains below come from one sample, sequenced in a study of shared clonotypes between healthy human individuals. TCRdb's table, derived via immunoSEQ multiplex PCR, lists solely in-frame clones and lacks some. This table holds approximately 510,000 clones, less than 85% found once. Sample: PBMCs. These receptors were collected from a woman in her thirties or forties in good health. Some clones in this sample may be carry-over from other donors' samples.

CDR3 coding DNA: TGTGCCAGTACCACGGGGGCGGATACGCAGTATTTT. Translating it yields CASTTGADTQYF. The V call is TRBV19, the J call TRBJ2-3; D tentatively reads TRBD1 or TRBD2 (6 bases each). The CDR3 consists of 12 residues. The germline V and J ends were trimmed by 7 bases and 6 bases, with 11 bases remaining between them. Germline V lookup: CDR1 LNHDA, CDR2 SQIVND (reference sequence).

In DNA form, the CDR3 reads TGTGCCAGCAGCGTGGACAGGGGGGAGACCCAGTACTTC. Translated, it gives CASSVDRGETQYF. This rearrangement joins TRBV7-2 to TRBJ2-5, with TRBD1 matching over 10 bases. V was pared by 5 bases and J by 5 bases, with 2 bases of the junction left unmatched. The CDR3 extends over 13 amino acids. Per germline, CDR1 SGHTA and CDR2 FQGNSA.

The chain links TRBV2 to TRBJ2-5; TRBD2 aligns across 8 bases. V was pared by 8 bases and J by 1 base, with 15 bases of the junction left unmatched. This CDR3 is 17 amino acids long. The germline V gene has CDR1 SNHLY and CDR2 FYNNEI. This chain's CDR3 is CASRGLAGIPTQETQYF. CDR3 bases: TGTGCCAGCCGGGGTCTAGCGGGCATACCCACCCAAGAGACCCAGTACTTC.

The gene calls are TRBV7-2 and TRBJ2-5, with D unclear. Germline lookup yields CDR1 SGHTA and CDR2 FQGNSA. The CDR3 is 14 residues long. V shed 1 base and J shed 6 bases, with 12 bases lying between them. The CDR3 nucleotides are TGTGCCAGCAGCTTAGAGGTTACTCTGCAGACCCAGTACTTC. It translates to CASSLEVTLQTQYF.

This clone was observed a handful of times. V is TRBV12-2 and J is TRBJ2-1; the table calls TRBD1, which could not be checked here. TRBV12-2 is a recognized pseudogene. The CDR3 spans 13 residues. The CDR3 sequence: CASRQGICVEQFF. The CDR3 nucleotides are TGTGCAAGTCGCCAGGGGATTTGTGTTGAGCAGTTCTTC.

This chain connects TRBV28 to TRBJ2-1, with TRBD2 identical over 7 bases. The CDR3 is made up of 13 amino acids. Germline V CDR1 and CDR2: MDHEN, SYDVKM. The CDR3 sequence: CAIGGSPYNEQFF. CDR3 nucleotide sequence: TGTGCAATCGGGGGGAGCCCCTACAATGAGCAGTTCTTC.